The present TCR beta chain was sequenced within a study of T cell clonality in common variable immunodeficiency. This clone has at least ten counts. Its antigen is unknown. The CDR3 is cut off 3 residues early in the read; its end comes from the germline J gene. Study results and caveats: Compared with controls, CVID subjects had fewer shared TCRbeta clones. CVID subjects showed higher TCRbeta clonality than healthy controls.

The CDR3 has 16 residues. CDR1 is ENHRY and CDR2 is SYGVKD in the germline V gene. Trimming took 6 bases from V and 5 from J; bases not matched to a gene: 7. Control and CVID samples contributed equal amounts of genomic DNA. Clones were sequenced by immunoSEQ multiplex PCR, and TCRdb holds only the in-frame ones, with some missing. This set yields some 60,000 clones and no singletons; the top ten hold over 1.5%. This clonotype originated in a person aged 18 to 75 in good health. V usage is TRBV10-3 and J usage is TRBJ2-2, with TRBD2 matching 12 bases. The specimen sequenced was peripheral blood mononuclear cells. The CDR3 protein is CAIRGLAGTPTGELFF. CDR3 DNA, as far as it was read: TGTGCCATCAGAGGACTAGCGGGAACCCCAACCGGGGAG.